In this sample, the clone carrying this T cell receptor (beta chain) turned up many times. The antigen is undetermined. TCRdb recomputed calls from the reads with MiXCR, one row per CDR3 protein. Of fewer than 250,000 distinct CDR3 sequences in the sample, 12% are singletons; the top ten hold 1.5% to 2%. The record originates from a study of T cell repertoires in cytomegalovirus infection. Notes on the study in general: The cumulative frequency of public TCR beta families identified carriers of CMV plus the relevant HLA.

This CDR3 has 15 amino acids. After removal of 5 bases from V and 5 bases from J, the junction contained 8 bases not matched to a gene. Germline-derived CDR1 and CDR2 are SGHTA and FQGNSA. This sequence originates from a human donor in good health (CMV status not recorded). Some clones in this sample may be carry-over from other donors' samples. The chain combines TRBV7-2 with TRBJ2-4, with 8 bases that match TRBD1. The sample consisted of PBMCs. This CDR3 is CASSPPGGRQNIQYF. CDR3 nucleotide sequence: TGTGCCAGCAGCCCTCCAGGGGGCAGGCAAAACATTCAGTACTTC.